These T cell receptor beta chains were read from a single sample in a study of Ad26.COV2.S vaccination and SARS-CoV-2 variants. Sequencing was performed with immunoSEQ multiplex PCR; in TCRdb, only in-frame clones are kept and a portion is missing. Among about 180,000 clones listed, around 85% were seen once. Specimen: peripheral blood, collected after recovery from COVID-19. Every receptor here comes from a human donor who had recovered from COVID-19. Each CDR3 is given without its conserved first and last residue.

TRBV6-2/TRBV6-3,ASSYTGYGYT
TRBV29-1,SVGTGNVYGYT
TRBV18,ASSLSGTASGGANVLT
TRBV28,ASNPGVSTEAF
TRBV3-1/TRBV3-2,ASSQATGEAF
TRBV28,ASVKPLYEQY
TRBV6-6,ASSEPGTSLGEQY
TRBV10-3,AISLTPNTQY
TRBV19,ASSIWTSGSKDTQY
TRBV3-1/TRBV3-2,ASSQGRDSFSYNEQF
TRBV3-1/TRBV3-2,ASSTLVAGYNEQF
TRBV25-1,ASRVSRNSPLH
TRBV6-1,ASSEVGEQY
TRBV7-2,ASSPGLGTDRKRT
TRBV7-7,ASSPGSGGAGDTQY
TRBV7-8,ASSRGAGGRRMGYT
TRBV6-5,ASAEGSNEKLF
TRBV6-5,ASSYNSLNTEAF
TRBV11-3,ASSLSSISETQY
TRBV18,ASSPVPAGLYQETQY
TRBV7-6,ASSSTGTSGLNEQF
TRBV25-1,ASTFGRGLTTEAF
TRBV5-4,ANSLQGSTDTQY
TRBV9,ASSVSGLDYEQY
TRBV13,ASSTRGTSGSYEQY
TRBV28,ASRGTANTEAF
TRBV4-1,ASSPILLTGRAKNIQY
TRBV5-1,ASRGLAGGTETQY
TRBV5-1,ASRQDFYEQY
TRBV4-2,ASSQEGDRGGEKLF
TRBV30,AWTRGRNTQY
TRBV7-2,ASSGTPTSTDTQY
TRBV5-1,ASSPDRDTDTQY